This T cell receptor beta chain derives from a study of blood T cells in healthy people across ages. Study-wide results and limits: Observed TCR beta diversity per million T cells went down as age went up. This fall followed a roughly linear course with age.

Together with a sample-barcoded 5' primer, a J-beta primer mix was included in a second PCR lasting about 7 to 12 cycles. Using its own MiXCR run on the 5' RACE reads, TCRdb lists one record per CDR3 protein. The profile shows some 1.5 million distinct CDR3 sequences, under 30% of them singletons. This clonotype was counted only a few times. As yet, its antigen is unknown. This CDR3 contains 16 residues. V lost 3 bases to trimming and J lost 0 bases, with 10 bases between them. CDR1 and CDR2 (germline): SGHRS, YFSETQ. The source is a woman aged 25 to 39 in good health. The sequenced sample was blood. J is TRBJ2-6 and V is TRBV5-1; D tentatively fits TRBD1 or TRBD2 (5 bases each). CDR3 nucleotides: TGCGCCAGCAGCTCCCTCGGGACCTCTGGGGCCAACGTCCTGACTTTC. This gives the protein CASSSLGTSGANVLTF.